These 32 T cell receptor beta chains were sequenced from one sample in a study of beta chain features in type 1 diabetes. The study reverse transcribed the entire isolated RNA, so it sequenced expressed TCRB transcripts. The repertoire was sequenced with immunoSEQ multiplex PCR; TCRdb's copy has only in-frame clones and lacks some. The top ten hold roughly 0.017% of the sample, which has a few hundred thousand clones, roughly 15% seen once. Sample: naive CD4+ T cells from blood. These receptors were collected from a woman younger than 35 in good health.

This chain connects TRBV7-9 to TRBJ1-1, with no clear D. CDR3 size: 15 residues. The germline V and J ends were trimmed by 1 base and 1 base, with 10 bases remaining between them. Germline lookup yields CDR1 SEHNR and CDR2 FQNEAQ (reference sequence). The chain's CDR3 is CASSLDGHPNTEAFF. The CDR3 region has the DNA TGTGCCAGCAGCTTAGATGGGCATCCGAACACTGAAGCTTTCTTT.

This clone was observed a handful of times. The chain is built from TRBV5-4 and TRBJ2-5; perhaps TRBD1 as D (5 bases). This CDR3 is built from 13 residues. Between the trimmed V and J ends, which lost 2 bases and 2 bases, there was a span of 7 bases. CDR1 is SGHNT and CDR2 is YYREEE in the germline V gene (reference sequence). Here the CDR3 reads CASSFAGQETQYF. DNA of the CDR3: TGTGCCAGCAGCTTTGCAGGGCAAGAGACCCAGTACTTC.

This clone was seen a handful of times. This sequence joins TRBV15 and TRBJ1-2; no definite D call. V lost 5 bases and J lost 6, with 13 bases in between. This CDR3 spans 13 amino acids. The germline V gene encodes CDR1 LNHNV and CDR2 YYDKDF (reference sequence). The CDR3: CATSQPARDGYTF. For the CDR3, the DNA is TGTGCCACCAGCCAACCGGCCCGGGATGGCTACACCTTC.

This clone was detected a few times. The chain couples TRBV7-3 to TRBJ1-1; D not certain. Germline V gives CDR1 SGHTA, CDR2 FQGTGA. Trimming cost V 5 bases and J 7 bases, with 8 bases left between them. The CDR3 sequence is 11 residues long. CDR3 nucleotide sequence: TGTGCCAGCAGCGAGCTGAGTGAAGCTTTCTTT. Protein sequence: CASSELSEAFF.

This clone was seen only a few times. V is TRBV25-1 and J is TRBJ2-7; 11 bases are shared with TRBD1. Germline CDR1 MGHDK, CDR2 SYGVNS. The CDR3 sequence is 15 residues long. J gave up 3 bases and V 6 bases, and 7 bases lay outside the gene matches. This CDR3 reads CASRAAGTGGYEQYF. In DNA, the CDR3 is TGTGCCAGCAGAGCTGCCGGGACAGGGGGCTACGAGCAGTACTTC.

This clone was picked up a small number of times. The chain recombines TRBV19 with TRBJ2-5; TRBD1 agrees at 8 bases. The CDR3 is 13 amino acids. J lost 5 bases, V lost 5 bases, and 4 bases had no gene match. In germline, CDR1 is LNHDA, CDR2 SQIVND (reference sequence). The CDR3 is CASSRTGMETQYF. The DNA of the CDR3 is TGTGCCAGTAGTCGGACAGGGATGGAGACCCAGTACTTC. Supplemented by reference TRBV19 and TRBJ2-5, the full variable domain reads DGGITQSPKYLFRKEGQNVTLSCEQNLNHDAMYWYRQDPGQGLRLIYYSQIVNDFQKGDIAEGYSVSREKKESFPLTVTSAQKNPTAFYLCASSRTGMETQYFGPGTRLLVL.

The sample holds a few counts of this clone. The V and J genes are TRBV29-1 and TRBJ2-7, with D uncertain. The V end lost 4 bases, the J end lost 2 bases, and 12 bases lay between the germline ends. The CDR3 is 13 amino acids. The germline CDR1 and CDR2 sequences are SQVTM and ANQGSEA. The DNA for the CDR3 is TGCAGCGTTGTGACTTTGTATGCCTACGAGCAGTACTTC. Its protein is CSVVTLYAYEQYF.

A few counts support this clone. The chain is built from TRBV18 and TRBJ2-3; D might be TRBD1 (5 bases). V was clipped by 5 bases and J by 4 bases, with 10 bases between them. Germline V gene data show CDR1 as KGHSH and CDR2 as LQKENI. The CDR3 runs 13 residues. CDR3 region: CASSGPRADTQYF. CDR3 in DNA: TGTGCCAGCTCAGGGCCCAGGGCAGATACGCAGTATTTT.

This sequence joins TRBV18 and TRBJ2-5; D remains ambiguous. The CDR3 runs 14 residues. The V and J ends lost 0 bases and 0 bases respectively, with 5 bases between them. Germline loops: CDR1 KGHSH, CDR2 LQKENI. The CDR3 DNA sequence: TGTGCCAGCTCACCACCGGCAGACCAAGAGACCCAGTACTTC. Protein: CASSPPADQETQYF.

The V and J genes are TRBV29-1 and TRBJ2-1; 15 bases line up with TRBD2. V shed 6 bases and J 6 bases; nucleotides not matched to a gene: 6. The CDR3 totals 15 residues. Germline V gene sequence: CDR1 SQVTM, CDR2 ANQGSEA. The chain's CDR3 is CSVWTSGRGGNEQFF. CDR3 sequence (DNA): TGCAGCGTGTGGACTAGCGGGAGGGGGGGCAATGAGCAGTTCTTC.

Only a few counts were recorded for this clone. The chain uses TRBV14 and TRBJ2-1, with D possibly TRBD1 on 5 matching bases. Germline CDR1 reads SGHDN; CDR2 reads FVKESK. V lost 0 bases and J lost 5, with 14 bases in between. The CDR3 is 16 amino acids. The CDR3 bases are TGTGCCAGCAGCCAAGATTATGGTCAGGGAAACAATGAGCAGTTCTTC. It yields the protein CASSQDYGQGNNEQFF.

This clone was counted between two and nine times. CDR3 DNA sequence: TGTGCCTGGGCGACTAGCGGCTTCACAGATACGCAGTATTTT. This gives the protein CAWATSGFTDTQYF. V and J are TRBV30 and TRBJ2-3; 9 bases match TRBD2. The trim removed 5 bases at V and 2 bases at J, leaving 5 bases unmatched. Germline values: CDR1 GTSNPN, CDR2 SVGIG (reference sequence). CDR3 length: 14 amino acids.

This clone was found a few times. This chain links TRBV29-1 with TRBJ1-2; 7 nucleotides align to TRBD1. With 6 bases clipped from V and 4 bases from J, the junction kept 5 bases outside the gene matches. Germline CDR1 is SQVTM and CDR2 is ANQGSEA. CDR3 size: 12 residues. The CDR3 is CSVRQGIYGYTF. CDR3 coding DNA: TGCAGCGTCCGACAGGGAATCTATGGCTACACCTTC.

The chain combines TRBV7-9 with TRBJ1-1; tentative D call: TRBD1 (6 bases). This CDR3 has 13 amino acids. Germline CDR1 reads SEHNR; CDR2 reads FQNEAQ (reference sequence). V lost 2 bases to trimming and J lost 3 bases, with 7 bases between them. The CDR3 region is CASSLNRDTEAFF. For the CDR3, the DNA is TGTGCCAGCAGCTTAAACAGGGACACTGAAGCTTTCTTT.

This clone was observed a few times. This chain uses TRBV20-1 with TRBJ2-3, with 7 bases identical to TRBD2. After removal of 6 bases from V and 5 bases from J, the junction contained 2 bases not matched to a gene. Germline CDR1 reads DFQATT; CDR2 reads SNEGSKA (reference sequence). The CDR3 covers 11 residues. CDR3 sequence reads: CSAAGEDTQYF. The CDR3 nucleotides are TGCAGTGCGGCGGGGGAAGATACGCAGTATTTT.

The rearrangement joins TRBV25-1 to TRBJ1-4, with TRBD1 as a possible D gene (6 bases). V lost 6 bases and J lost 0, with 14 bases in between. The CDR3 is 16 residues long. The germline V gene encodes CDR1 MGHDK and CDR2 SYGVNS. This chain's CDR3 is CASSTTRTATNEKLFF. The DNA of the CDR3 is TGTGCCAGCAGCACCACCCGGACAGCAACTAATGAAAAACTGTTTTTT.

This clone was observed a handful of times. The DNA for the CDR3 is TGTGCCAGCAGCGACGGAGCGGGATTTGATGAGCAGTTCTTC. Translated, it gives CASSDGAGFDEQFF. The rearrangement links TRBV7-2 to TRBJ2-1, with 7 bases identical to TRBD2. The CDR3 has 14 amino acids. J gave up 8 bases and V 5 bases, and 9 bases lay outside the gene matches. Germline V gene data show CDR1 as SGHTA and CDR2 as FQGNSA.

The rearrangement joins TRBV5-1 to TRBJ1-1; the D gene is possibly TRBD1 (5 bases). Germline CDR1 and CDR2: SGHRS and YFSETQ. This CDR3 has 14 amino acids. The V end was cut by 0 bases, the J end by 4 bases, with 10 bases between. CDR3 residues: CASSLVQGGTEAFF. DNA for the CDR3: TGCGCCAGCAGCTTGGTCCAGGGAGGCACTGAAGCTTTCTTT.

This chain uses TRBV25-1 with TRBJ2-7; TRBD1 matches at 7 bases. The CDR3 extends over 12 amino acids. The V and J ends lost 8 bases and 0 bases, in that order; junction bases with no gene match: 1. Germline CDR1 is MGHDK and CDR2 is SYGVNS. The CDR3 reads CASGTDSYEQYF. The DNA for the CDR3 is TGTGCCAGCGGGACAGACTCCTACGAGCAGTACTTC.

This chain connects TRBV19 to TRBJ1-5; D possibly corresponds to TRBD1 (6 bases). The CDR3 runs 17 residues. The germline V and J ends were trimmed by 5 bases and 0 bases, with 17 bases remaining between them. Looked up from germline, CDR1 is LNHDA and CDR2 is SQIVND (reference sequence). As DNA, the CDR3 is TGTGCCAGTAGTCCCGGCGCGGCACAGGGTAGCAATCAGCCCCAGCATTTT. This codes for CASSPGAAQGSNQPQHF.

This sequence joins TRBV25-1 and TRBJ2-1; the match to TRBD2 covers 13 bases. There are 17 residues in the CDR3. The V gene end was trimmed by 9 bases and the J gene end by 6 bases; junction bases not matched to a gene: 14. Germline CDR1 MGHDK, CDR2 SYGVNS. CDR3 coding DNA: TGTGCCAGTAGGACCACGGAGGGACTAGCGGGAACCAATGAGCAGTTCTTC. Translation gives CASRTTEGLAGTNEQFF.

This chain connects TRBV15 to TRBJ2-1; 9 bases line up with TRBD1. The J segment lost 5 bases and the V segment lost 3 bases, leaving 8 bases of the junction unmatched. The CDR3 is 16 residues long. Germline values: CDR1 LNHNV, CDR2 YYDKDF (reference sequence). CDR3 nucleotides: TGTGCCACCAGCAGTTATGGAGGGACAGGGCACAATGAGCAGTTCTTC. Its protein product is CATSSYGGTGHNEQFF. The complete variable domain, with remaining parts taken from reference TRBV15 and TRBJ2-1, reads DAMVIQNPRYQVTQFGKPVTLSCSQTLNHNVMYWYQQKSSQAPKLLFHYYDKDFNNEADTPDNFQSRRPNTSFCFLDIRSPGLGDTAMYLCATSSYGGTGHNEQFFGPGTRLTVL.

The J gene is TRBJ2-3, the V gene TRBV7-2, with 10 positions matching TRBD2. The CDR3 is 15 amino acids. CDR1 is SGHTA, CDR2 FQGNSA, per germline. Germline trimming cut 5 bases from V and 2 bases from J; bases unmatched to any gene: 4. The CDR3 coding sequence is TGTGCCAGCAGCCCAGGACTAGCGGCCACAGATACGCAGTATTTT. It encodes CASSPGLAATDTQYF.

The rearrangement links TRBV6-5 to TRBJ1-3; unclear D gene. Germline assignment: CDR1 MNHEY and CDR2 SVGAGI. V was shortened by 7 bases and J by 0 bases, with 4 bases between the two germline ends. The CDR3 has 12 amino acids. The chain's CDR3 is CASISSGNTIYF. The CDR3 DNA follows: TGTGCCAGCATCAGCTCTGGAAACACCATATATTTT.

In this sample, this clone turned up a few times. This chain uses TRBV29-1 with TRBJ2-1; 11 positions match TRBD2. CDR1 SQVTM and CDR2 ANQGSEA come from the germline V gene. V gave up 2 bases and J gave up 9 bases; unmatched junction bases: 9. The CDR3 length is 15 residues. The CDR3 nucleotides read TGCAGCGTTGAAATTGCTAGCGGGAGGAGAGGTGAGCAGTTCTTC. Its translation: CSVEIASGRRGEQFF.

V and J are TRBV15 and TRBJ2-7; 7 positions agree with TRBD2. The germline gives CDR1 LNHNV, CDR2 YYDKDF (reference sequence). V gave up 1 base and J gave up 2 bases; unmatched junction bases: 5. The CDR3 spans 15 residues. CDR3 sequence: CATSRGAGRAYEQYF. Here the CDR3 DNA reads TGTGCCACCAGCAGAGGAGCGGGAAGGGCCTACGAGCAGTACTTC.

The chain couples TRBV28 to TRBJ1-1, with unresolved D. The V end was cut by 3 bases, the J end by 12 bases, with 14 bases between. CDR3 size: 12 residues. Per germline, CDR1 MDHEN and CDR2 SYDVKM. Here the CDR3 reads CASSLSGMVPFF. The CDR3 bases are TGTGCCAGCAGTTTGTCGGGTATGGTGCCTTTCTTT.

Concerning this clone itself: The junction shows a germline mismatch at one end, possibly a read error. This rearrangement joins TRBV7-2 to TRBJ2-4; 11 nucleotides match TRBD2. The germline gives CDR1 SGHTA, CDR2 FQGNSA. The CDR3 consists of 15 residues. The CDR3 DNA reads TGTGCCAGCAGACCCCCCTCTATAGCGGGAGGGCCCCTAGACTTC. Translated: CASRPPSIAGGPLDF.

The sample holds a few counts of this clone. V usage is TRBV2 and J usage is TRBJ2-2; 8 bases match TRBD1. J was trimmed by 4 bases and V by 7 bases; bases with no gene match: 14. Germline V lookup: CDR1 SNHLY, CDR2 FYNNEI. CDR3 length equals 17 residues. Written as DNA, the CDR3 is TGTGCCAGCAACCCTCTCCGACAGGGGATTTCCACCGGGGAGCTGTTTTTT. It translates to CASNPLRQGISTGELFF.

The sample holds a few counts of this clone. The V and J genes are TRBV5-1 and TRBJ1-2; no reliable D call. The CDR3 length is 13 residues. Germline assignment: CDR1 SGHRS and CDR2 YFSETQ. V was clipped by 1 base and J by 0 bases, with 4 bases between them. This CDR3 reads CASSLSTNYGYTF. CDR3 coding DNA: TGCGCCAGCAGCTTGTCCACTAACTATGGCTACACCTTC.

In DNA, the CDR3 is TGCGCCAGCAGCCTAGCCCAGATAGCGTTCTACAATGAGCAGTTCTTC. Protein sequence: CASSLAQIAFYNEQFF. This chain uses TRBV5-1 with TRBJ2-1, with TRBD2 as a possible D gene (5 bases). Germline lookup yields CDR1 SGHRS and CDR2 YFSETQ. Trimming removed 4 bases at V and 3 bases at J, with 17 bases between. The CDR3 spans 16 residues.

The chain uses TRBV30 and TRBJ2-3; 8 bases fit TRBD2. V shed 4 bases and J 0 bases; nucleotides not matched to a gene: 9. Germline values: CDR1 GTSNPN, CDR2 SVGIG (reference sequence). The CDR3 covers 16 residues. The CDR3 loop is CAWTSPREASTDTQYF. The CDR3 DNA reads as TGTGCCTGGACTTCCCCGCGGGAGGCTAGCACAGATACGCAGTATTTT.